What follows are 26 T cell receptor beta chains derived from one specimen sequenced in a study of cytotoxic CD8 clonotypes in ibrutinib-treated CLL. The protocol was immunoSEQ multiplex PCR, while the TCRdb copy is restricted to in-frame clones and leaves out a portion. The table records 150,000 or so clones, approximately 83% of them present only once. Sequenced material: PBMCs, taken after 24 months of ibrutinib treatment. The receptor set was obtained from a human donor with chronic lymphocytic leukemia.

The rearrangement joins TRBV27 to TRBJ2-7; a possible D gene is TRBD2 (5 bases). Germline V CDR1 and CDR2: MNHEY, SMNVEV (reference sequence). The germline V and J ends were trimmed by 2 bases and 3 bases, with 8 bases remaining between them. The CDR3 totals 13 residues. This CDR3 is CASSLEGYYEQYF. CDR3 in DNA: TGTGCCAGCAGTTTAGAGGGATACTACGAGCAGTACTTC.

This clone appeared a few times. The rearrangement uses TRBV2 and TRBJ2-7; 7 nucleotides align to TRBD2. The CDR3 spans 15 residues. V gave up 0 bases and J gave up 4 bases; unmatched junction bases: 6. Germline CDR1 and CDR2: SNHLY and FYNNEI. In nucleotides, the CDR3 is TGTGCCAGCAGTGAAGCGATGGGGGGAGGGTACGAGCAGTACTTC. Amino acid sequence: CASSEAMGGGYEQYF.

The genes are TRBV14 and TRBJ2-6, with D maybe TRBD1 (7 bases). Trimming cost V 6 bases and J 0 bases, with 24 bases left between them. Germline lookup yields CDR1 SGHDN and CDR2 FVKESK. The CDR3 totals 20 residues. This CDR3 is CASSPRRAGGISSGANVLTF. CDR3 bases: TGTGCCAGCAGTCCAAGGCGGGCAGGGGGGATCTCCTCTGGGGCCAACGTCCTGACTTTC.

This clone has only one observation. The chain recombines TRBV28 with TRBJ1-5; the D is unclear. Trimming removed 8 bases from V and 2 bases from J, with 28 bases in between. Germline-derived CDR1 and CDR2 are MDHEN and SYDVKM. The CDR3 contains 19 residues. CDR3 sequence: CASYPPRGFDIFGNQPQHF. In DNA, the CDR3 is TGTGCCAGCTACCCCCCTCGGGGATTTGATATCTTCGGCAATCAGCCCCAGCATTTT.

V gene TRBV7-2 combines with J gene TRBJ1-1; D unresolved. In germline, CDR1 is SGHTA, CDR2 FQGNSA. With 1 base removed from V and 4 bases from J, the gap between germline ends came to 7 bases. CDR3 size: 13 residues. CDR3 region: CASSLVVSTEAFF. The CDR3 bases are TGTGCCAGCAGCTTAGTCGTTAGCACTGAAGCTTTCTTT.

The J gene is TRBJ2-7, the V gene TRBV7-2; D unresolved. CDR3 size: 12 residues. Trimming removed 5 bases at V and 8 bases at J, with 13 bases between. CDR1 and CDR2 (germline): SGHTA, FQGNSA. The CDR3 nucleotides are TGTGCCAGCAGCCCACGAAAAGAACAGCAGTACTTC. Translated: CASSPRKEQQYF.

The chain is built from TRBV5-6 and TRBJ2-3; 8 bases line up with TRBD1. Germline V lookup: CDR1 SGHDT, CDR2 YYEEEE. The CDR3 totals 15 residues. The trim removed 4 bases at V and 8 bases at J, leaving 12 bases unmatched. CDR3 loop: CASSVTGQGVGTQYF. CDR3 bases: TGTGCCAGCAGCGTTACCGGACAGGGTGTGGGTACGCAGTATTTT.

The V and J genes are TRBV6-5 and TRBJ1-5; tentative D call: TRBD1 (5 bases). Germline loops: CDR1 MNHEY, CDR2 SVGAGI. CDR3 length: 16 residues. V lost 0 bases and J lost 4, with 13 bases in between. The CDR3 spells CASSYSYRTSNQPQHF. For the CDR3, the DNA is TGTGCCAGCAGTTACTCGTATAGGACAAGTAATCAGCCCCAGCATTTT.

This chain connects TRBV7-3 to TRBJ2-1, with D maybe TRBD1 (6 bases). Deletions cut 5 bases from V and 7 bases from J, with 12 bases between. Looked up from germline, CDR1 is SGHTA and CDR2 is FQGTGA. This CDR3 comprises 13 residues. The CDR3 sequence: CASSPHRDNEQFF. CDR3 in DNA: TGTGCCAGCAGCCCACACAGGGATAATGAGCAGTTCTTC.

This clone is a singleton in its sample. The V and J genes are TRBV7-3 and TRBJ2-1, with D possibly TRBD2 on 6 matching bases. CDR3 length equals 15 residues. Trimming stripped 5 bases from V and 5 bases from J, with 16 bases between. Germline V gene data show CDR1 as SGHTA and CDR2 as FQGTGA. Here the CDR3 reads CASSPTRLDHNEQFF. The CDR3 bases are TGTGCCAGCAGCCCGACACGACTAGATCACAATGAGCAGTTCTTC.

The chain is built from TRBV29-1 and TRBJ2-4; 8 bases fit TRBD2. The V and J ends lost 5 bases and 6 bases, in that order; junction bases with no gene match: 6. Germline loops: CDR1 SQVTM, CDR2 ANQGSEA. The length of the CDR3 is 13 residues. CDR3 DNA: TGCAGCGTTCCCGTTAGCGGGACAAACATTCAGTACTTC. Its translation is CSVPVSGTNIQYF.

The chain uses TRBV6-1 and TRBJ1-4, with 10 nucleotides matching TRBD1. From germline, CDR1 is MNHNS and CDR2 SASEGT. CDR3 length equals 16 residues. Germline trimming cut 3 bases from V and 3 bases from J; bases unmatched to any gene: 4. The CDR3, as DNA: TGTGCCAGCAGTGAGGGACAGGGGTTATCTAATGAAAAACTGTTTTTT. Protein sequence: CASSEGQGLSNEKLFF.

The rearrangement uses TRBV4-2 and TRBJ2-7; 7 nucleotides line up with TRBD1. Germline values: CDR1 LGHNA, CDR2 YNFKEQ. V was clipped by 4 bases and J by 2 bases; unmatched bases: 8. The CDR3 has 15 amino acids. Here the CDR3 DNA reads TGTGCCAGCAGCCTTGACAGGGAGATCGCCTACGAGCAGTACTTC. It codes for CASSLDREIAYEQYF.

This rearrangement joins TRBV19 to TRBJ1-5; 12 nucleotides align to TRBD1. Germline CDR1 is LNHDA and CDR2 is SQIVND (reference sequence). V gave up 3 bases and J gave up 7 bases; unmatched junction bases: 4. The CDR3 length is 15 residues. The CDR3 DNA follows: TGTGCCAGTAGTATGGGGACAGGGGGCGGCCAGCCCCAGCATTTT. Protein: CASSMGTGGGQPQHF.

The J gene is TRBJ2-1, the V gene TRBV7-3; D might be TRBD1 or TRBD2, each matching 5 bases. Trimming left V 1 base short and J 9 bases short, with 13 bases between. Germline V lookup: CDR1 SGHTA, CDR2 FQGTGA. The CDR3 length is 14 residues. The CDR3 loop reads CASSLMGRDGEQFF. Written as DNA, the CDR3 is TGTGCCAGCAGCTTAATGGGCAGGGACGGTGAGCAGTTCTTC.

This sequence joins TRBV4-2 and TRBJ2-7, with D possibly TRBD1 on 6 matching bases. V lost 1 base and J 2 bases, leaving 15 bases between the germline ends. The CDR3 loop spans 16 amino acids. Germline CDR1 LGHNA, CDR2 YNFKEQ. CDR3 DNA: TGTGCCAGCAGCCAAGTAGGGCAGGGGAGCGCCTACGAGCAGTACTTC. It specifies CASSQVGQGSAYEQYF.

In its sample, this clone was seen a few times. The chain links TRBV7-2 to TRBJ2-1; 8 nucleotides line up with TRBD2. The junction had 9 bases not matched to a gene; V was cut back by 5 bases and J by 6 bases. The CDR3 sequence is 15 residues long. CDR1 SGHTA and CDR2 FQGNSA come from the germline V gene. The CDR3 coding sequence is TGTGCCAGCAGCCGTAGCGGGGTCGGGGGCAATGAGCAGTTCTTC. This codes for CASSRSGVGGNEQFF.

This clone was seen more than once but under ten times. The V gene is TRBV19, the J gene TRBJ1-5; no reliable D call. Germline assignment: CDR1 LNHDA and CDR2 SQIVND (reference sequence). Trimming stripped 7 bases from V and 4 bases from J, with 20 bases between. This CDR3 region has 16 residues. The CDR3 spells CASTLHSRRSNQPQHF. CDR3 nucleotide sequence: TGTGCCAGTACACTTCACAGCCGCCGTAGTAATCAGCCCCAGCATTTT.

The J gene is TRBJ1-2, the V gene TRBV7-3, with a tentative D call TRBD1 (6 bases). Germline CDR1 SGHTA, CDR2 FQGTGA. The ends were cut back, 5 bases at V and 8 bases at J, with 15 bases in the middle. This CDR3 has 13 amino acids. Here the CDR3 reads CASSTEGGEGYTF. In DNA form, the CDR3 reads TGTGCCAGCAGCACAGAGGGGGGAGAAGGCTACACCTTC.

This chain connects TRBV15 to TRBJ2-2; no definite D call. Between the trimmed V and J ends, which lost 0 bases and 4 bases, there was a span of 12 bases. The germline V gene encodes CDR1 LNHNV and CDR2 YYDKDF (reference sequence). The CDR3 runs 16 residues. Here the CDR3 reads CATSRDMDLRTGELFF. CDR3 in DNA: TGTGCCACCAGCAGAGATATGGATCTTCGCACCGGGGAGCTGTTTTTT.

The rearrangement joins TRBV4-1 to TRBJ2-7, with D possibly matching TRBD1 (6 bases). The CDR3 is 12 residues long. From germline, CDR1 is MGHRA and CDR2 YSYEKL. V was pared by 5 bases and J by 6 bases, with 11 bases between. The CDR3 region has the DNA TGCGCCAGCAGCAATACAGGGACCGAGCAGTACTTC. Translation gives CASSNTGTEQYF.

The chain joins TRBV15 to TRBJ2-1; 7 positions match TRBD1. CDR1 and CDR2 from the germline V gene are LNHNV and YYDKDF (reference sequence). The CDR3 has 14 amino acids. V shed 0 bases and J 8 bases; nucleotides not matched to a gene: 4. The CDR3 DNA sequence: TGTGCCACCAGCAGAGACCGGGACAGCCATGAGCAGTTCTTC. Translation gives CATSRDRDSHEQFF.

The rearrangement links TRBV19 to TRBJ2-1, with 12 bases that match TRBD2. Germline V CDR1 and CDR2: LNHDA, SQIVND (reference sequence). V lost 3 bases and J lost 6; bases outside the gene matches: 9. This CDR3 has 17 residues. CDR3 sequence: CASSMRASGGELNEQFF. DNA of the CDR3: TGTGCCAGTAGTATGAGGGCTAGCGGGGGGGAACTCAATGAGCAGTTCTTC.

This clone was seen a few times. The chain carries TRBV29-1 and TRBJ1-5; possibly TRBD1 for D (5 bases). CDR3 length: 13 residues. Germline-derived CDR1 and CDR2 are SQVTM and ANQGSEA. Trimming took 4 bases from V and 6 from J, leaving 13 bases between them. The CDR3 nucleotides read TGCAGCGTTGGCAGGGAAGGAGGTCAGCCCCAGCATTTT. Residues: CSVGREGGQPQHF.

CDR3 coding DNA: TGTGCCAGCACCGGGGGACAGGGAGTAGGTGGCTACACCTTC. This codes for CASTGGQGVGGYTF. V and J are TRBV28 and TRBJ1-2; 9 bases map to TRBD1. The CDR3 runs 14 residues. Per germline, CDR1 MDHEN and CDR2 SYDVKM. V lost 7 bases to trimming and J lost 7 bases; unmatched junction nucleotides: 10.

This chain links TRBV4-2 with TRBJ2-3, with TRBD2 as a possible D gene (6 bases). The CDR3 is made up of 17 amino acids. The ends were cut back, 4 bases at V and 0 bases at J, with 17 bases in the middle. Looked up from germline, CDR1 is LGHNA and CDR2 is YNFKEQ. The CDR3 region has the DNA TGTGCCAGCAGCCCAACCCCCCAGGCGGGGAGCACAGATACGCAGTATTTT. Its protein is CASSPTPQAGSTDTQYF.